The clone carrying this TCR beta chain has just a few counts. The antigen is not known. This entry belongs to a study of cytomegalovirus exposure and HLA in healthy donors. General observations from the study: A later analysis reportedly found fewer N-insertions in an Asian-associated ancestry cluster than the roughly 670-donor mean. Researchers catalogued approximately 170 TCR beta chains as cytomegalovirus-associated. Most subjects' HLA-A and HLA-B alleles were reportedly predicted from TCR beta sequences.

PCR amplification relied on 60 Vbeta primers (plus 13 Jbeta primers). Some clones are missing from TCRdb's copy, which holds only in-frame ones; the method was immunoSEQ multiplex PCR. The profile shows around 140,000 clones, approximately 82% of them singletons. Unrecorded immune exposures were likely, despite nominal health at sampling. The material sequenced was PBMCs. The receptor's source is a woman aged 55 to 70 in good health and CMV-seropositive.

The DNA of the CDR3 is TGTGCCAGCAGTGAAGGGCAGGGGTCCTCCTACGAGCAGTACTTC. It specifies CASSEGQGSSYEQYF. J is TRBJ2-7 and V is TRBV6-4; D may be TRBD1 (6 bases). Germline V gene data show CDR1 as MRHNA and CDR2 as SNTAGT. CDR3 length: 15 amino acids. V was shortened by 3 bases and J by 0 bases, with 12 bases between the two germline ends.